The T cell receptor (beta chain) described here comes from a study of cytomegalovirus exposure and HLA in healthy donors. The CDR3 runs to 12 residues. CDR1 WSHSY and CDR2 SAAADI come from the germline V gene. Losses at the gene ends were 7 bases for V and 11 bases for J; bases not matched to a gene: 10. This PCR relied on a set of 60 Vbeta primers and 13 Jbeta primers. The data were produced by immunoSEQ multiplex PCR, yet TCRdb's version contains in-frame clones alone and is incomplete. The repertoire consists of 120,000 or so clones, with around 84% occurring once and the leading ten covering 1.8%.

The V and J genes are TRBV10-2 and TRBJ2-5, with 7 bases matching TRBD2. Sequenced: PBMCs. The sequence came from a man aged 18 to 35 in good health and CMV-seronegative. For the CDR3, the DNA is TGCGCCAGCATCCCCCCCAGCGGGGAGCAGTACTTC. This codes for CASIPPSGEQYF.